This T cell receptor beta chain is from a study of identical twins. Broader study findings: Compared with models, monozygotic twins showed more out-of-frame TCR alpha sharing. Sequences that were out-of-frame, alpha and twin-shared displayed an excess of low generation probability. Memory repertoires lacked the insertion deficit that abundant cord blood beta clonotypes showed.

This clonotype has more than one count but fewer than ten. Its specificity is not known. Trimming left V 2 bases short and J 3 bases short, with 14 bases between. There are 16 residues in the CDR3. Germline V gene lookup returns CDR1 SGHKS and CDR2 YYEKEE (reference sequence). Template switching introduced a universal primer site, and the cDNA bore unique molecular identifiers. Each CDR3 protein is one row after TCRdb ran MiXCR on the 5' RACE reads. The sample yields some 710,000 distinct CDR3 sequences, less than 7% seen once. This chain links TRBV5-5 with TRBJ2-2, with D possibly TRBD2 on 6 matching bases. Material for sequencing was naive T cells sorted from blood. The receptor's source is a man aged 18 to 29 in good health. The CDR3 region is CASSLRGSGDTGELFF. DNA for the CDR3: TGTGCCAGCAGCTTAAGAGGTTCGGGGGACACCGGGGAGCTGTTTTTT.